The TCR beta chain described here comes from a study of beta chain features in type 1 diabetes. This clone has a handful of counts. Its antigen is undetermined. Every single donor gave one heparinised blood draw, and these averaged about 116 mL. Central memory, naive, regulatory and stem cell-like memory CD4+ cells were sorted by CD45RO/CCR7/CD25/CD127/CD95/CD27. Study-wide points: People with Type 1 diabetes carried modestly yet significantly shorter TCRB CDR3s in all four CD4+ subsets.

The CDR3 totals 13 residues. Germline CDR1 SGDLS, CDR2 YYNGEE. The ends were cut back, 0 bases at V and 5 bases at J, with 7 bases in the middle. The isolated RNA, all of it, was reverse transcribed, so expressed TCRB transcripts were what got sequenced. Generated by immunoSEQ multiplex PCR, the TCRdb table keeps only in-frame clones and is missing some. This table holds 350,000 or so clones, around 20% found once. Sequencing input: naive CD4+ T cells from blood. The chain couples TRBV9 to TRBJ2-3; D is unresolved. The receptor was derived from a woman younger than 30 in good health. CDR3 DNA sequence: TGTGCCAGCAGCGTAGACTCCCTAGATACGCAGTATTTT. Translating it yields CASSVDSLDTQYF.